The clone carrying this T cell receptor (beta chain) appeared once. Antigen specificity is unknown. The sample belongs to a study of blood T cells in healthy people across ages. Notes on the study in general: No one knew whether donors had CMV, which possibly confounded expanded clonotype changes.

V lost 3 bases and J 0 bases, leaving 6 bases between the germline ends. In germline, CDR1 is SQVTM, CDR2 ANQGSEA. The CDR3 loop spans 13 amino acids. With a J-beta primer mix and a sample-barcoded 5' primer, a second PCR ran about 7 to 12 cycles. Each CDR3 protein is one row after TCRdb ran MiXCR on the 5' RACE reads. The repertoire holds approximately 730,000 distinct CDR3 sequences, with roughly 45% as singletons. The sequence derives from a woman aged 55-69 years in good health. Sequencing used blood. V and J are TRBV29-1 and TRBJ1-3, with D hard to call. CDR3 DNA sequence: TGCAGCGTTGAGTATACCTCTGGAAACACCATATATTTT. Translated: CSVEYTSGNTIYF.